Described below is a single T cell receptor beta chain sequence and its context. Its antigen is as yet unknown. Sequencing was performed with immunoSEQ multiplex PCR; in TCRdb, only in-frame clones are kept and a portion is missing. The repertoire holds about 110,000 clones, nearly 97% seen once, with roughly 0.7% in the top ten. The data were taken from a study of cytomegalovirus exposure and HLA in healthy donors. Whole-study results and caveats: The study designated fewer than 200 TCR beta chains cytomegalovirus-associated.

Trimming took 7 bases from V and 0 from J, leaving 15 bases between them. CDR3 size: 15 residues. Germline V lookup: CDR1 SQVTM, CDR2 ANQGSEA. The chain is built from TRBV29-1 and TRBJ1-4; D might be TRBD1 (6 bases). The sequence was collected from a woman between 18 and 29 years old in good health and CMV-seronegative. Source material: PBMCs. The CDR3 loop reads CSARDNQATNEKLFF. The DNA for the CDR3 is TGCAGCGCCCGGGACAACCAAGCAACTAATGAAAAACTGTTTTTT.